The sample holds many counts of the clone carrying this T cell receptor beta chain. Its matching antigen is unknown. This sample was included in a study of T-cell reconstitution after alpha-beta-depleted transplantation in children. Study findings and constraints: The study reportedly traced alpha-beta T cells about two months after transplant to several hundred expanded graft clones.

Unique molecular identifiers were used to barcode this TCRbeta library. TCRdb redid the calling of the PCR reads with MiXCR, one entry per CDR3 protein. Of hundreds of thousands of distinct CDR3 sequences listed, around 13% are singletons. Germline CDR1 and CDR2: SQVTM and ANQGSEA. The CDR3 is made up of 12 amino acids. The V gene end was trimmed by 6 bases and the J gene end by 5 bases; junction bases not matched to a gene: 7. The V gene is TRBV29-1, the J gene TRBJ2-7; 7 bases align to TRBD2. The sequence was obtained from a girl between 2 and 10 years old with congenital amegakaryocytic thrombocytopenia, due to receive a stem cell transplant. Sample: PBMCs, taken before TCRalphabeta/CD19-depleted stem cell transplant. The CDR3 region has the DNA TGCAGCGTCAAGACTAGCTACCACGAGCAGTACTTC. It translates to CSVKTSYHEQYF.